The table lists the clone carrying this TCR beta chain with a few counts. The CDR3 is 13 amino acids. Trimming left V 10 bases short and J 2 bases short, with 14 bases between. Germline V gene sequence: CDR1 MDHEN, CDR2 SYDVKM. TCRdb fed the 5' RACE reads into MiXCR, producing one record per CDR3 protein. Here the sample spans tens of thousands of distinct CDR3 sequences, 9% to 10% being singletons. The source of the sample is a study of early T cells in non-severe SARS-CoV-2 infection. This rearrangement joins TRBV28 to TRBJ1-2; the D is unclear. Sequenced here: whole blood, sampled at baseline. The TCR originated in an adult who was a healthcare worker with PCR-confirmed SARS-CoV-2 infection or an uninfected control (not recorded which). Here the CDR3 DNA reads TGTGCCACCACCCAGGTCAACAACTATGGCTACACCTTC. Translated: CATTQVNNYGYTF.